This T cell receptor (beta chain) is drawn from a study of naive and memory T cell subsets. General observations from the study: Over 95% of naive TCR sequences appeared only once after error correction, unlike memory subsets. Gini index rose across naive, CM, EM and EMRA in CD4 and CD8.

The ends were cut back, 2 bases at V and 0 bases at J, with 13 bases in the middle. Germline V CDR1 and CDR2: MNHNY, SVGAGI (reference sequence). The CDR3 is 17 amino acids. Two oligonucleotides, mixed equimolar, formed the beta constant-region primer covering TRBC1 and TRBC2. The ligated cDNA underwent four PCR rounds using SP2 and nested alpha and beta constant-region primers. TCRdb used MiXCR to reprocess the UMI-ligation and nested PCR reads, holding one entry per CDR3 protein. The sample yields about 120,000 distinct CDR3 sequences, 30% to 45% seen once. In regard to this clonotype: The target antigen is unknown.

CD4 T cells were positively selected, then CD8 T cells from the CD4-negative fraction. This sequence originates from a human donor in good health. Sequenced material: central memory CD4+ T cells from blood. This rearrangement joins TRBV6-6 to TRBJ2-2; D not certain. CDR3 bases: TGTGCCAGCAGTTACCAAATTGGGTGGACGAACACCGGGGAGCTGTTTTTT. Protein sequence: CASSYQIGWTNTGELFF.